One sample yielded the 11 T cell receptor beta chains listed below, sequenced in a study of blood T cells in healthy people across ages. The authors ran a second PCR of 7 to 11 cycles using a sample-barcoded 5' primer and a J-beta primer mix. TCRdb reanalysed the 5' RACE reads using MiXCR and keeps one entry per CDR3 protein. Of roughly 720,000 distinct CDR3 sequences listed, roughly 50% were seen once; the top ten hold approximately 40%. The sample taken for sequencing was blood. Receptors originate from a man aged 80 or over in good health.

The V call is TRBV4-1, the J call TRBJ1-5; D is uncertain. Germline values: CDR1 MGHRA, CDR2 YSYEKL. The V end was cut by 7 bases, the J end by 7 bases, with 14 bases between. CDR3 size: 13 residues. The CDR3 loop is CASTMGSNQPQHF. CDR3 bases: TGCGCCAGCACGATGGGCAGTAACCAGCCCCAGCATTTT.

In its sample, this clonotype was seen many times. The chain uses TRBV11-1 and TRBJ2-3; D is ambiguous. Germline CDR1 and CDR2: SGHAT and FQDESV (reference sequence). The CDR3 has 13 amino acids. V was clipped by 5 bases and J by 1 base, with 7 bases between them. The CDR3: CASSRRGTDTQYF. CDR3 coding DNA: TGTGCCAGCAGCCGAAGGGGCACAGATACGCAGTATTTT.

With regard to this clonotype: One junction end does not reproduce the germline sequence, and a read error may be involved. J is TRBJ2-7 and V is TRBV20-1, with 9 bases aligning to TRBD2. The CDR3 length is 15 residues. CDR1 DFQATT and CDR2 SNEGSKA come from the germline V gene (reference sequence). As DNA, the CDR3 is TGCAGTGCTAGAGAGGGGACTAGCATATCCTGCGAGCAGTACTTC. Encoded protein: CSAREGTSISCEQYF.

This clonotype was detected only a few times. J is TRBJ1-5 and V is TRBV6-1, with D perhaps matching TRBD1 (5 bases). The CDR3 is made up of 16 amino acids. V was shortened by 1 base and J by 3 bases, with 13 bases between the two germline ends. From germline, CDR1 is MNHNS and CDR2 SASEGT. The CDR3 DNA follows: TGTGCCAGCAGTGAAGGCTGGGACGGACCCAATCAGCCCCAGCATTTT. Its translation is CASSEGWDGPNQPQHF.

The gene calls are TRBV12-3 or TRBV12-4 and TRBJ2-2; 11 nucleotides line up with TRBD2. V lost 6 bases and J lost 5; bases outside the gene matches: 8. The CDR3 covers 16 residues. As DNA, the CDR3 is TGTGCCAGCAGCCCGATAGCGGGAGGGCGGACCGGGGAGCTGTTTTTT. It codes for CASSPIAGGRTGELFF.

The CDR3 DNA reads TGTGCCAGCAGTTACTCGGGACAGGGAGAGGTAGAGACCCAGTACTTC. This sequence encodes CASSYSGQGEVETQYF. This chain uses TRBV6-5 with TRBJ2-5, with 9 bases aligning to TRBD1. CDR1 is MNHEY and CDR2 is SVGAGI in the germline V gene. The length of the CDR3 is 16 residues. Trimming at V came to 0 bases and at J to 4 bases, leaving 6 bases not matched to a gene.

CDR3 loop: CASSREVSRGREHRYAYF. In DNA, the CDR3 is TGTGCCAGCAGCCGCGAGGTCAGTCGCGGGAGGGAGCACAGATACGCGTATTTT. The V call is TRBV4-2, the J call TRBJ2-3, with 9 positions matching TRBD2. The V segment lost 4 bases and the J segment 14 bases; nucleotides outside the gene matches: 25. The CDR3 runs 18 residues. Germline loops: CDR1 LGHNA, CDR2 YNFKEQ.

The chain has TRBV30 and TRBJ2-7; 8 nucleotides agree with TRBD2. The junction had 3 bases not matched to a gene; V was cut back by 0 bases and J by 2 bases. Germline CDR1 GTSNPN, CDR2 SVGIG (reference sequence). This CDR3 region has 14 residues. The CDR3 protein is CAWSVTSGTYEQYF. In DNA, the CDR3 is TGTGCCTGGAGTGTAACTAGCGGAACCTACGAGCAGTACTTC.

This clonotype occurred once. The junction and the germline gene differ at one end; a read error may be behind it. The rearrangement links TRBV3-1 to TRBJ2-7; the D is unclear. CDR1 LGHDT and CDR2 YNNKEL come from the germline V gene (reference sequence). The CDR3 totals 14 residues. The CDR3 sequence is CAGSQRPGLNEQYF. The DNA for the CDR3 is TGTGCCGGCAGCCAAAGGCCGGGCCTGAACGAGCAGTACTTC.

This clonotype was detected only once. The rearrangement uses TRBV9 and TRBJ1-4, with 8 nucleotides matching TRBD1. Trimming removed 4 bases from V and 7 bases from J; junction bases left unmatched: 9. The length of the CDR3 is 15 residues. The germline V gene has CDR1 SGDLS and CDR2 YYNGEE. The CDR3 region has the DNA TGTGCCAGCAGCTCCTACCAGGGGGCCGGTGAAAAACTGTTTTTT. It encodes CASSSYQGAGEKLFF.

The CDR3 here is CSAVQGGQPQHF. The DNA of the CDR3 is TGCAGCGCAGTTCAGGGAGGACAGCCCCAGCATTTT. The J gene is TRBJ1-5, the V gene TRBV29-1, with TRBD1 as a possible D gene (5 bases). This CDR3 is 12 amino acids long. CDR1 SQVTM and CDR2 ANQGSEA come from the germline V gene. V was clipped by 7 bases and J by 7 bases, with 14 bases between them. The full variable domain, in which reference TRBV29-1 and TRBJ1-5 provide the parts outside the CDR3, is SAVISQKPSRDICQRGTSLTIQCQVDSQVTMMFWYRQQPGQSLTLIATANQGSEATYESGFVIDKFPISRPNLTFSTLTVSNMSPEDSSIYLCSAVQGGQPQHFGDGTRLSIL.